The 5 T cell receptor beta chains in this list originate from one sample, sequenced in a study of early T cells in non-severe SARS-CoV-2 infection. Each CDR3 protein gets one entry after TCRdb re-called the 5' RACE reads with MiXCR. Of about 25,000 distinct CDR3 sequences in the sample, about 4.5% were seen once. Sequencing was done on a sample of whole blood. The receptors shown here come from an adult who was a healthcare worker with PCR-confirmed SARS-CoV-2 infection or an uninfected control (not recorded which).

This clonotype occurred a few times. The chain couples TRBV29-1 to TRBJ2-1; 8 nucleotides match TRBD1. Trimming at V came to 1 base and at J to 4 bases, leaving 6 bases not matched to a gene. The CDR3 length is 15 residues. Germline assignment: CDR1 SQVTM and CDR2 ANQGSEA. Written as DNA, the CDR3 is TGCAGCGTTGAAGCCAGGGGGCCAACTTACAATGAGCAGTTCTTC. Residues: CSVEARGPTYNEQFF.

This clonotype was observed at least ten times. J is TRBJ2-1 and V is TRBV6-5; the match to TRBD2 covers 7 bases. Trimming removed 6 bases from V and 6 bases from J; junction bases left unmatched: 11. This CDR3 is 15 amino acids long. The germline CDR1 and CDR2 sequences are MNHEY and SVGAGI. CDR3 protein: CASSRIWGGSNEQFF. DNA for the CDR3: TGTGCCAGCAGCCGTATTTGGGGCGGGAGCAATGAGCAGTTCTTC.

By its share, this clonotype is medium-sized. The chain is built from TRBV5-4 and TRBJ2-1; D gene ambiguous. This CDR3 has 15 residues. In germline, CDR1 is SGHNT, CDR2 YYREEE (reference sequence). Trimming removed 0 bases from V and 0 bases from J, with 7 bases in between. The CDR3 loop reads CASSLGVSSYNEQFF. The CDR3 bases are TGTGCCAGCAGCTTGGGAGTCAGCTCCTACAATGAGCAGTTCTTC. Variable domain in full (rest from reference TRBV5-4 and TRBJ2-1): ETGVTQSPTHLIKTRGQQVTLRCSSQSGHNTVSWYQQALGQGPQFIFQYYREEENGRGNFPPRFSGLQFPNYSSELNVNALELDDSALYLCASSLGVSSYNEQFFGPGTRLTVL.

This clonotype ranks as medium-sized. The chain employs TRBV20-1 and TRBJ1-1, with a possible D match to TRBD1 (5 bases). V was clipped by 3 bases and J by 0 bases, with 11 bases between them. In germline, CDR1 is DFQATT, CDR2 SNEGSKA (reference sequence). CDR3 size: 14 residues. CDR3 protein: CSARTEVLNTEAFF. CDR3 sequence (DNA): TGCAGTGCTAGGACAGAAGTTTTGAACACTGAAGCTTTCTTT.

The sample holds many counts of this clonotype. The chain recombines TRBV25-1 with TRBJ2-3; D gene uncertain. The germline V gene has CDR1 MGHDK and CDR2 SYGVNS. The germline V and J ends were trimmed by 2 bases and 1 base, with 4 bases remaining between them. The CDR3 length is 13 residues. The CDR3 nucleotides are TGTGCCAGCAGTGAACAGGGCACAGATACGCAGTATTTT. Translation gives CASSEQGTDTQYF.